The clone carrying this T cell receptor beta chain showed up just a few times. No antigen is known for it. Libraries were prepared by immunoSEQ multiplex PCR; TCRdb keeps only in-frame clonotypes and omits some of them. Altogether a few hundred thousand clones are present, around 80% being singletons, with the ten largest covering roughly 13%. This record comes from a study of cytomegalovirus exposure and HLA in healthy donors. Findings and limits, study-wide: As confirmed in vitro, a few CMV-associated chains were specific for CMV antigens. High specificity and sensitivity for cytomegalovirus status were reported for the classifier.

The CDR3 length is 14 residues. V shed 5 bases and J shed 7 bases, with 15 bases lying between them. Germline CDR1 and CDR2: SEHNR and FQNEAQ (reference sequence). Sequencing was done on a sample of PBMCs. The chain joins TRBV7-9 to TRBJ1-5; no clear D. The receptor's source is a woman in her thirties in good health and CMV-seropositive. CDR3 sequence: CASSGNEEGQPQHF. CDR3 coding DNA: TGTGCCAGCAGCGGAAACGAGGAAGGGCAGCCCCAGCATTTT.